This T cell receptor (beta chain) was recovered during a study of T cell responses to AZD1222 COVID-19 vaccine. Study conclusions and caveats: The number of AZD1222 recipients seropositive at baseline was only five to seven.

Concerning this clone itself: No antigen is known for it.

This CDR3 spans 12 amino acids. Germline lookup yields CDR1 ENHRY and CDR2 SYGVKD. V lost 10 bases, J lost 2 bases, and 11 bases lay in between. TCRdb keeps only in-frame clones here, not all; method: immunoSEQ multiplex PCR. The profile shows roughly 120,000 clones, roughly 87% of them singletons. This chain joins TRBV10-3 and TRBJ1-1, with a tentative D call TRBD1 (5 bases). The sample here was peripheral blood, taken on day 0 of AZD1222 vaccination. The TCR sequence derives from an adult in good health. CDR3 sequence: CATGDLNTEAFF. The CDR3 DNA follows: TGTGCCACTGGGGACCTCAACACTGAAGCTTTCTTT.